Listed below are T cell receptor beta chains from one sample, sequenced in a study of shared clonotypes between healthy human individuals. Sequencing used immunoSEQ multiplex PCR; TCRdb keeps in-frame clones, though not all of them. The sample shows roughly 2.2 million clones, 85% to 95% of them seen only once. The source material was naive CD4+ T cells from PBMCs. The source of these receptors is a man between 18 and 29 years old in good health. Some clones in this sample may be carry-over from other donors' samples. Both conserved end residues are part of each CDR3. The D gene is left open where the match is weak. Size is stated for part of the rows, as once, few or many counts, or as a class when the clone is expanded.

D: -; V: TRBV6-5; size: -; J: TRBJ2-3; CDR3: CASSYSTVGADTQYF; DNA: TGTGCCAGCAGTTACTCGACGGTTGGGGCGGATACGCAGTATTTT
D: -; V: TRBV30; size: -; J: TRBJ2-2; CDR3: CAWSVLAQNTGELFF; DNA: TGTGCCTGGAGTGTACTAGCACAGAACACCGGGGAGCTGTTTTTT
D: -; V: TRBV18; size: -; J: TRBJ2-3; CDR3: CASSELGGTQYF; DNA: TGTGCCAGCTCAGAACTCGGGGGTACGCAGTATTTT
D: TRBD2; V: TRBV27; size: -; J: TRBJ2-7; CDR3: CASSLSPVLAGVDEQYF; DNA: TGTGCCAGCAGTTTATCCCCTGTGCTAGCGGGAGTTGACGAGCAGTACTTC
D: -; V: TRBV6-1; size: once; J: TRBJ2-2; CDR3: CASSESVAGAGELFF; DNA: TGTGCCAGCAGTGAATCAGTGGCTGGGGCCGGGGAGCTGTTTTTT
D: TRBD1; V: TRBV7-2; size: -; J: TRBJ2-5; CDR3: CASSLAGTGETQYF; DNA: TGTGCCAGCAGCTTGGCCGGGACAGGGGAGACCCAGTACTTC
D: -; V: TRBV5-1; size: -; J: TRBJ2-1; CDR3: CASSPAAGYSYNEQFF; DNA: TGCGCCAGCAGCCCTGCGGCAGGCTATTCCTACAATGAGCAGTTCTTC
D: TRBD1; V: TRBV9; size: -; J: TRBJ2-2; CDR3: CASSAHYASSGTGGSGELFF; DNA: TGTGCCAGCAGCGCCCACTACGCGAGTTCCGGGACAGGGGGTTCCGGGGAGCTGTTTTTT
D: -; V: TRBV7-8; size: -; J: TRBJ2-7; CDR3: CASSPVRANEQYF; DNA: TGTGCCAGCAGCCCCGTAAGGGCGAACGAGCAGTACTTC
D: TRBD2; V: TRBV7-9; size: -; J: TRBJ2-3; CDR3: CASSPSAGGGDTQYF; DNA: TGTGCCAGCAGCCCCTCAGCGGGGGGGGGAGATACGCAGTATTTT
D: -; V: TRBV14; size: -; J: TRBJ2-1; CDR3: CASSQRVRNEQFF; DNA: TGTGCCAGCAGCCAAAGGGTTCGCAATGAGCAGTTCTTC
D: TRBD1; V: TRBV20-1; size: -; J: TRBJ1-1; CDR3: CSDGQGDVAFF; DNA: TGCAGTGACGGGCAGGGGGATGTAGCTTTCTTT
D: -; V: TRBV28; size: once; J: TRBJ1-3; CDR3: CASSGRHSMINTIYF; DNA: TGTGCCAGCAGCGGGCGGCACAGTATGATAAACACCATATATTTT
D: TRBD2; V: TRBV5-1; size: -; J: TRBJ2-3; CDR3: CASKAGGPGSQYF; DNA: TGCGCCAGCAAGGCGGGAGGGCCGGGTTCGCAGTATTTT
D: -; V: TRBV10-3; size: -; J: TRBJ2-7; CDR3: CAISEYLSGSGYEQYF; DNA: TGTGCCATCAGTGAGTACCTCTCCGGGAGCGGCTACGAGCAGTACTTC
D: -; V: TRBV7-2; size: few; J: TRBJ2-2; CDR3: CASSPTSVAAPTGELFF; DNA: TGTGCCAGCAGCCCCACGTCGGTAGCGGCCCCCACCGGGGAGCTGTTTTTT